One sample yielded the 30 T cell receptor beta chains listed below, sequenced in a study of regulatory T cells in long-lasting Graves disease. The TCR beta library used iRepertoire HTBI primers with Arm-PCR amplification of CDR3. TCRdb ran MiXCR on the multiplex PCR reads and lists one entry per CDR3 protein. The data hold a few hundred thousand distinct CDR3 sequences, with approximately 12% observed a single time. Documented time point: newly diagnosed GD, antithyroid drugs for less than 3 months. Making the TCR library involved RNA that had been extracted from PBMCs. These same data were also listed under a study on T cells in Graves' hyperthyroidism and ophthalmopathy.

Sequenced here: peripheral blood mononuclear cells (PBMCs), sampled at new diagnosis, from a patient treated with antithyroid drugs. The source of these receptors is a man aged 25-40 years with Graves disease.

This clonotype appeared many times. V gene TRBV9 combines with J gene TRBJ1-5; 9 nucleotides line up with TRBD1. The V gene end was trimmed by 0 bases and the J gene end by 7 bases; junction bases not matched to a gene: 14. CDR1 and CDR2 from the germline V gene are SGDLS and YYNGEE. The CDR3 runs 18 residues. The CDR3 nucleotides read TGTGCCAGCAGCGTAGAGGGACAGGGCCCCTGGGGGGAACAGCCCCAGCATTTT. This sequence encodes CASSVEGQGPWGEQPQHF.

The V gene is TRBV20-1, the J gene TRBJ2-2; 7 bases map to TRBD1. Trimming cost V 6 bases and J 1 base; bases outside gene matches: 2. The CDR3 consists of 13 residues. The germline V gene encodes CDR1 DFQATT and CDR2 SNEGSKA (reference sequence). The CDR3 sequence: CSADRENTGELFF. CDR3 in DNA: TGCAGTGCCGACAGGGAGAACACCGGGGAGCTGTTTTTT.

V and J are TRBV19 and TRBJ2-7; 8 bases are shared with TRBD2. CDR3 length: 16 residues. CDR1 is LNHDA, CDR2 SQIVND, per germline (reference sequence). Trimming at V came to 4 bases and at J to 0 bases, leaving 8 bases not matched to a gene. The CDR3: CASSRGAGADSYEQYF. The CDR3 DNA reads TGTGCCAGTAGTAGGGGAGCGGGAGCGGACTCCTACGAGCAGTACTTC.

This clonotype came up many times. The chain joins TRBV10-2 to TRBJ1-5; no clear D gene. The CDR3 is 17 amino acids. Trimming left V 2 bases short and J 2 bases short, with 16 bases between. CDR1 is WSHSY, CDR2 SAAADI, per germline. The CDR3 DNA reads as TGCGCCAGCAGTGAGGCTCTAGGAACAGCTCGCAATCAGCCCCAGCATTTT. This codes for CASSEALGTARNQPQHF.

V is TRBV5-5 and J is TRBJ2-5; TRBD2 aligns across 9 bases. The V and J ends lost 0 bases and 2 bases, in that order; junction bases with no gene match: 5. The CDR3 runs to 16 residues. Germline V CDR1 and CDR2: SGHKS, YYEKEE (reference sequence). The CDR3 DNA sequence: TGTGCCAGCAGCTTGGTTTCTAGCGGGATACAAGAGACCCAGTACTTC. Protein: CASSLVSSGIQETQYF.

This clonotype has at least ten counts. The chain has TRBV5-1 and TRBJ2-4; 7 bases line up with TRBD1. The germline V gene encodes CDR1 SGHRS and CDR2 YFSETQ. The CDR3 loop spans 15 amino acids. The V gene end was trimmed by 4 bases and the J gene end by 5 bases; junction bases not matched to a gene: 9. CDR3 loop: CASSIRGGVENIQYF. The CDR3 bases are TGCGCCAGCAGCATCAGAGGGGGCGTAGAAAACATTCAGTACTTC.

This clonotype occurred many times. J is TRBJ2-3 and V is TRBV20-1; D unresolved. This CDR3 contains 11 residues. CDR1 DFQATT and CDR2 SNEGSKA come from the germline V gene (reference sequence). CDR3 bases: TGCAGCGGACGGCGCACAGATACGCAGTATTTT. Its translation is CSGRRTDTQYF.

This clonotype has at least ten counts. The V and J genes are TRBV2 and TRBJ1-3; no definite D call. Germline V CDR1 and CDR2: SNHLY, FYNNEI. V lost 8 bases to trimming and J lost 2 bases, with 10 bases between them. CDR3 length equals 13 residues. The CDR3 here is CASLQEAGNTIYF. CDR3 DNA sequence: TGTGCCAGCCTCCAAGAAGCTGGAAACACCATATATTTT. Based on the CDR3 plus reference TRBV2 and TRBJ1-3, the full variable domain is EPEVTQTPSHQVTQMGQEVILRCVPISNHLYFYWYRQILGQKVEFLVSFYNNEISEKSEIFDDQFSVERPDGSNFTLKIRSTKLEDSAMYFCASLQEAGNTIYFGEGSWLTVV.

This clonotype was counted a few times. V usage is TRBV4-1 and J usage is TRBJ2-7, with 7 bases that match TRBD1. Germline CDR1 is MGHRA and CDR2 is YSYEKL. This CDR3 region has 14 residues. J gave up 6 bases and V 2 bases, and 7 bases lay outside the gene matches. The CDR3 DNA reads TGCGCCAGCAGCCAATACGACAGGGTTGGCGAGCAGTACTTC. Translated, it gives CASSQYDRVGEQYF.

This clonotype has more than one count but fewer than ten. V and J are TRBV5-5 and TRBJ1-2, with D perhaps matching TRBD1 (6 bases). The length of the CDR3 is 14 residues. Germline CDR1 and CDR2: SGHKS and YYEKEE (reference sequence). V was trimmed by 0 bases and J by 4 bases, leaving 10 bases between them. CDR3 DNA: TGTGCCAGCAGCTTGGACCAGGGGACCTATGGCTACACCTTC. Translated: CASSLDQGTYGYTF.

This clonotype was recorded at least ten times. The rearrangement joins TRBV2 to TRBJ2-1; D may be TRBD1 (6 bases). Trimming stripped 1 base from V and 12 bases from J, with 13 bases between. Germline V gene lookup returns CDR1 SNHLY and CDR2 FYNNEI. This CDR3 region has 13 residues. This chain's CDR3 is CASSEGQGSVQFF. For the CDR3, the DNA is TGTGCCAGCAGTGAAGGGCAGGGGAGTGTGCAGTTCTTC.

The V call is TRBV12-3 or TRBV12-4, the J call TRBJ1-3; 7 bases are a match to TRBD1. V lost 4 bases, J lost 5 bases, and 5 bases stayed unmatched. The length of the CDR3 is 14 residues. This CDR3 is CASSYGQARNTIYF. The CDR3, as DNA: TGTGCCAGCAGTTACGGACAGGCGAGAAACACCATATATTTT.

This clonotype was observed at least ten times. V is TRBV12-3 or TRBV12-4 and J is TRBJ1-3; D perhaps matches TRBD1 (5 bases). V was trimmed by 3 bases and J by 3 bases, leaving 15 bases between them. CDR3 size: 16 residues. CDR3 sequence reads: CASSFMGGGLGNTIYF. The CDR3 DNA reads as TGTGCCAGCAGTTTTATGGGGGGAGGGCTTGGAAACACCATATATTTT.

This clonotype was observed many times. The chain carries TRBV11-2 and TRBJ2-5; the D gene could be TRBD1 or TRBD2 (5 bases each). CDR1 is SGHAT and CDR2 is FQNNGV in the germline V gene. The CDR3 extends over 16 amino acids. The V gene lost 1 base and the J gene lost 1 base, with 13 bases spanning the gap. As DNA, the CDR3 is TGTGCCAGCAGCTTAGGTCGTTTCGGGGCCCAAGAGACCCAGTACTTC. It codes for CASSLGRFGAQETQYF.

This clonotype was counted many times. This chain joins TRBV29-1 and TRBJ2-2, with D hard to call. The CDR3 runs 12 residues. The germline V gene encodes CDR1 SQVTM and CDR2 ANQGSEA. V shed 3 bases and J shed 7 bases, with 9 bases lying between them. CDR3 in DNA: TGCAGCGTTGACCTGAAGGGCGGGGAGCTGTTTTTT. It specifies CSVDLKGGELFF.

This clonotype was found a few times. The chain has TRBV19 and TRBJ2-3; D unclear. V was trimmed by 5 bases and J by 6 bases, leaving 9 bases between them. Germline lookup yields CDR1 LNHDA and CDR2 SQIVND (reference sequence). The CDR3 length is 12 residues. The CDR3 bases are TGTGCCAGTAGTCCGCGATCCGATACGCAGTATTTT. As protein: CASSPRSDTQYF.

Concerning this clonotype itself: It differs at one base from a far larger clone, so likely a read error. The V and J genes are TRBV7-3 and TRBJ2-5, with D possibly being TRBD1 (6 bases). CDR3 length: 17 amino acids. The germline V gene encodes CDR1 SGHTA and CDR2 FQGTGA. Deletions cut 6 bases from V and 4 bases from J, with 24 bases between. CDR3 in DNA: TGTGCCAGCAGTTTAGCCCCTTATAACCTCAGGGGAGAGACCCAGTACTTC. The encoded protein is CASSLAPYNLRGETQYF.

V gene TRBV15 combines with J gene TRBJ1-3; no firm D call. Germline lookup yields CDR1 LNHNV and CDR2 YYDKDF (reference sequence). CDR3 length: 15 amino acids. V dropped 2 bases and J dropped 0 bases, with 8 bases sitting between them. The CDR3 DNA reads TGTGCCACCAGCAGACCACCGAACTCTGGAAACACCATATATTTT. Translating gives CATSRPPNSGNTIYF.

At least ten counts were recorded for this clonotype. The CDR3 sequence: CASGSNRVGEKLFF. DNA for the CDR3: TGTGCTAGTGGTTCTAACAGGGTTGGGGAAAAACTGTTTTTT. The chain employs TRBV12-5 and TRBJ1-4; D is possibly TRBD1 (6 bases). This CDR3 comprises 14 residues. The germline V gene has CDR1 LGHNT and CDR2 FRNRAP. Trimming cost V 4 bases and J 8 bases, with 14 bases left between them.

The V call is TRBV6-1, the J call TRBJ2-6; 7 nucleotides line up with TRBD1. V shed 5 bases and J 1 base; nucleotides not matched to a gene: 8. CDR1 is MNHNS and CDR2 is SASEGT in the germline V gene. The CDR3 loop spans 17 amino acids. The CDR3 DNA is TGTGCCAGCAGTATCACAGGGGATCAATCTGGGGCCAACGTCCTGACTTTC. This translates into CASSITGDQSGANVLTF.

This clonotype was seen at least ten times. J is TRBJ2-5 and V is TRBV24-1; 10 bases match TRBD2. CDR3 length: 15 residues. V was clipped by 4 bases and J by 4 bases; unmatched bases: 5. From germline, CDR1 is KGHDR and CDR2 SFDVKD. DNA for the CDR3: TGTGCCACCAGTGACATAGCGGGAGGCGGAGAGACCCAGTACTTC. Translation: CATSDIAGGGETQYF.

This clonotype was detected ten times or more. The chain carries TRBV27 and TRBJ2-1, with D hard to call. CDR3 length equals 13 residues. Germline V gene data show CDR1 as MNHEY and CDR2 as SMNVEV (reference sequence). V was pared by 6 bases and J by 2 bases, with 8 bases between. CDR3 bases: TGTGCCAGCAGCCACACCCCCTACAATGAGCAGTTCTTC. As protein: CASSHTPYNEQFF.

This clonotype has a count of ten or more. The J gene is TRBJ2-3, the V gene TRBV2, with 13 bases lining up with TRBD2. The CDR3 runs 16 residues. V lost 5 bases and J lost 3; bases outside the gene matches: 5. CDR1 and CDR2 from the germline V gene are SNHLY and FYNNEI. CDR3 amino acids: CASSSGLAGWTDTQYF. CDR3 coding DNA: TGTGCCAGCAGTTCGGGACTAGCGGGATGGACAGATACGCAGTATTTT. Using reference TRBV2 and TRBJ2-3 for the parts outside the CDR3, the full variable domain is EPEVTQTPSHQVTQMGQEVILRCVPISNHLYFYWYRQILGQKVEFLVSFYNNEISEKSEIFDDQFSVERPDGSNFTLKIRSTKLEDSAMYFCASSSGLAGWTDTQYFGPGTRLTVL.

The V and J genes are TRBV12-5 and TRBJ2-2, with D tentatively TRBD1 or TRBD2 (5 bases each). The length of the CDR3 is 15 residues. Germline values: CDR1 LGHNT, CDR2 FRNRAP. V lost 2 bases to trimming and J lost 6 bases, with 13 bases between them. The CDR3 DNA reads TGTGCTAGTGGTTTGTGGGGACCCGGGTCCGGGGAGCTGTTTTTT. It codes for CASGLWGPGSGELFF.

This clonotype showed up many times. The chain combines TRBV11-2 with TRBJ2-1; D uncertain. V dropped 2 bases and J dropped 1 base, with 9 bases sitting between them. The CDR3 is made up of 15 amino acids. Germline V lookup: CDR1 SGHAT, CDR2 FQNNGV. The chain's CDR3 is CASSLQTGSYNEQFF. Written as DNA, the CDR3 is TGTGCCAGCAGCTTACAAACGGGTTCCTACAATGAGCAGTTCTTC. Full variable domain (outside the CDR3, taken from reference TRBV11-2 and TRBJ2-1): EAGVAQSPRYKIIEKRQSVAFWCNPISGHATLYWYQQILGQGPKLLIQFQNNGVVDDSQLPKDRFSAERLKGVDSTLKIQPAKLEDSAVYLCASSLQTGSYNEQFFGPGTRLTVL.

This clonotype appeared many times. This chain connects TRBV7-9 to TRBJ1-5; D gene ambiguous. V lost 1 base and J 7 bases, leaving 5 bases between the germline ends. The length of the CDR3 is 12 residues. CDR1 and CDR2 from the germline V gene are SEHNR and FQNEAQ (reference sequence). The CDR3 DNA is TGTGCCAGCAGCTTAGGTCTGCAGCCCCAGCATTTT. Its protein product is CASSLGLQPQHF.

This clonotype came up a few times. V gene TRBV5-1 combines with J gene TRBJ2-2; D unclear. The CDR3 has 12 residues. The germline V and J ends were trimmed by 0 bases and 16 bases, with 13 bases remaining between them. Germline V gene data show CDR1 as SGHRS and CDR2 as YFSETQ. The DNA of the CDR3 is TGCGCCAGCAGCTTGGTACGCGACCAGCCGTTTTTT. Translated: CASSLVRDQPFF. The full variable domain, in which reference TRBV5-1 and TRBJ2-2 provide the parts outside the CDR3, is KAGVTQTPRYLIKTRGQQVTLSCSPISGHRSVSWYQQTPGQGLQFLFEYFSETQRNKGNFPGRFSGRQFSNSRSEMNVSTLELGDSALYLCASSLVRDQPFFGEGSRLTVL.

This clonotype appeared a few times. The chain uses TRBV5-1 and TRBJ2-5, with 10 nucleotides matching TRBD2. The CDR3 totals 17 residues. With V trimmed by 2 bases and J by 4 bases, 11 bases remained unmatched. Germline V gene sequence: CDR1 SGHRS, CDR2 YFSETQ. The CDR3 coding sequence is TGCGCCAGCAGCTTAGGAAGGACTAGCGGCCGGGGAGAGACCCAGTACTTC. Translated: CASSLGRTSGRGETQYF. Drawing the rest from reference TRBV5-1 and TRBJ2-5, the complete variable domain is KAGVTQTPRYLIKTRGQQVTLSCSPISGHRSVSWYQQTPGQGLQFLFEYFSETQRNKGNFPGRFSGRQFSNSRSEMNVSTLELGDSALYLCASSLGRTSGRGETQYFGPGTRLLVL.

The table lists this clonotype with many counts. CDR3: CAWSVPASGSIQYF. CDR3 sequence (DNA): TGTGCCTGGAGTGTACCGGCTAGCGGGAGTATCCAGTACTTC. V usage is TRBV30 and J usage is TRBJ2-5, with 10 positions matching TRBD2. The CDR3 is 14 residues long. V shed 0 bases, J shed 10 bases, and the junction held 8 bases outside the gene matches. The germline CDR1 and CDR2 sequences are GTSNPN and SVGIG (reference sequence).

This clonotype appeared a few times. The CDR3 region has the DNA TGCGCCAGCAGCAGGACCCTTCCAGGGGGTTCCTCTGGGGCCAACGTCCTGACTTTC. As protein: CASSRTLPGGSSGANVLTF. This sequence joins TRBV5-1 and TRBJ2-6; TRBD1 matches 7 bases. Germline V CDR1 and CDR2: SGHRS, YFSETQ. This CDR3 spans 19 amino acids. V shed 4 bases, J shed 0 bases, and the junction held 13 bases outside the gene matches.